What follows is one T cell receptor (beta chain) and its context. Its specificity is unknown. The sample's time point: cycle 4 day 1 (C4D1), after 5 to 7 weeks of nivolumab. Every patient experienced relapse after autologous stem cell transplantation, and brentuximab vedotin exposure varied. Method: immunoSEQ multiplex PCR; TCRdb's copy keeps in-frame clones and lacks some. The table lists 90,000 or so clones, about 77% of them singletons. This entry belongs to a study of PD-1 blockade in classical Hodgkin lymphoma. Study-wide results and caveats: Reasons behind the repertoire differences stay unclear, perhaps disease activity or earlier therapy. Complete responders started with a diversity level that resembled newly diagnosed patients at baseline. Healthy donors were reported to have higher baseline TCR diversity than newly diagnosed patients.

The CDR3 runs to 15 residues. Trimming at V came to 4 bases and at J to 3 bases, leaving 8 bases not matched to a gene. CDR1 MDHEN and CDR2 SYDVKM come from the germline V gene. The clonotype comes from a human donor with classical Hodgkin lymphoma. The source was peripheral blood mononuclear cells (PBMCs), collected before the fourth cycle of nivolumab. This chain links TRBV28 with TRBJ1-2; 7 nucleotides match TRBD1. CDR3 coding DNA: TGTGCCAGCAGTTCGACAGGGCTGGGAGACTATGGCTACACCTTC. This translates into CASSSTGLGDYGYTF.